Here is one T cell receptor beta chain with its context. The target antigen is unknown. Primers: 60 Vbeta forward and 13 Jbeta reverse. Repertoires were generated with immunoSEQ multiplex PCR, while TCRdb's copy carries only in-frame clones and drops some. The data hold about 180,000 clones, with about three quarters observed a single time. V shed 9 bases, J shed 4 bases, and the junction held 8 bases outside the gene matches. The CDR3 is 15 residues long. Germline V gives CDR1 ENHRY, CDR2 SYGVKD. This sample is part of a study of cytomegalovirus exposure and HLA in healthy donors. Background on the study: Falling in the Caucasian-associated ancestry cluster were 81% of about 400 genotyped donors. Regarding the study as a whole: Some segments of the V type, notably TRBV6-2 and TRBV6-3, were excluded as indistinguishable. When a later analysis was performed, an Asian-associated ancestry cluster reportedly had fewer N-insertions than the approximately 700-donor mean.

The chain recombines TRBV10-3 with TRBJ2-1; TRBD2 matches at 11 bases. Source material: PBMCs. The TCR originated in a man younger than 35 in good health and CMV-seronegative. The CDR3 reads CAMGTGTSGYNEQFF. Here the CDR3 DNA reads TGTGCCATGGGGACCGGGACTAGCGGTTACAATGAGCAGTTCTTC.